This TCR beta chain originates from a study of technical replicates of blood from a few donors. Germline V gives CDR1 SGHAT, CDR2 FQNNGV. The CDR3 extends over 16 amino acids. J was trimmed by 4 bases and V by 4 bases; bases with no gene match: 6. The protocol was immunoSEQ multiplex PCR, while the TCRdb copy is restricted to in-frame clones and leaves out a portion. This sample carries under 90,000 clones, around 97% of them seen once, and the ten largest clones take approximately 0.2%. The specimen was T cells isolated from PBMCs. V is TRBV11-2 and J is TRBJ2-7; 14 bases map to TRBD2. The sequence came from a human donor in good health. In DNA form, the CDR3 reads TGTGCCAGCAGCTCCCGGACTAGCGGGGGGACTTACGAGCAGTACTTC. It codes for CASSSRTSGGTYEQYF. Looking up the rest from reference TRBV11-2 and TRBJ2-7 gives the full variable domain: EAGVAQSPRYKIIEKRQSVAFWCNPISGHATLYWYQQILGQGPKLLIQFQNNGVVDDSQLPKDRFSAERLKGVDSTLKIQPAKLEDSAVYLCASSSRTSGGTYEQYFGPGTRLTVT.